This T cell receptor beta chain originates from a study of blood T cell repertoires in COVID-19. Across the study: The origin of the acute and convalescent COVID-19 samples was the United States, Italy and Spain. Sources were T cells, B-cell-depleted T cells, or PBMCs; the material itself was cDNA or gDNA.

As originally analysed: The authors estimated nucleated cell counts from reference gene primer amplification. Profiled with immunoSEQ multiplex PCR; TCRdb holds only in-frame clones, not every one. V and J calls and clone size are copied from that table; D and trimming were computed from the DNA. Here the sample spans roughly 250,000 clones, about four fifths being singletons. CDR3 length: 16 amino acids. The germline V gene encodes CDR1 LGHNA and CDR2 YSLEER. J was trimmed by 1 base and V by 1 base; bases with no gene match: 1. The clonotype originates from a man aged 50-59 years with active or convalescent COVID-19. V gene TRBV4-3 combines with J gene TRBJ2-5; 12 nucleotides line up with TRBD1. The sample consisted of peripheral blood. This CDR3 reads CASSQGDRGRQETQYF. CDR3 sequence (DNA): TGCGCCAGCAGCCAAGGGGACAGGGGGCGCCAAGAGACCCAGTACTTC.